These 18 T cell receptor beta chains originate from one sample sequenced in a study of radiotherapy plus CTLA-4 blockade in lung cancer. Assay: immunoSEQ multiplex PCR; the TCRdb copy retains only in-frame clones and omits some. This sample yields 43,000 or so clones, of which 73% are seen a single time; 3.5% belongs to the top ten. Sequences were derived from peripheral blood, sampled from a patient treated with radiotherapy plus ipilimumab. Source of these receptors: a human donor with non-small cell lung cancer who had a complete response to radiotherapy plus ipilimumab.

The chain joins TRBV5-1 to TRBJ2-2, with 12 bases aligning to TRBD1. The germline gives CDR1 SGHRS, CDR2 YFSETQ. CDR3 length: 18 amino acids. The J segment lost 4 bases and the V segment lost 0 bases, leaving 7 bases of the junction unmatched. This CDR3 reads CASSLAGQGAYFTGELFF. Written as DNA, the CDR3 is TGCGCCAGCAGCTTGGCGGGACAGGGGGCTTATTTCACCGGGGAGCTGTTTTTT. The whole variable domain, remainder taken from reference TRBV5-1 and TRBJ2-2, is KAGVTQTPRYLIKTRGQQVTLSCSPISGHRSVSWYQQTPGQGLQFLFEYFSETQRNKGNFPGRFSGRQFSNSRSEMNVSTLELGDSALYLCASSLAGQGAYFTGELFFGEGSRLTVL.

This chain links TRBV6-5 with TRBJ2-7; D may be TRBD1 (6 bases). The length of the CDR3 is 15 residues. Per germline, CDR1 MNHEY and CDR2 SVGAGI. Trimming left V 6 bases short and J 5 bases short, with 20 bases between. CDR3 sequence: CASRRLTTGWHEQYF. The DNA of the CDR3 is TGTGCCAGCAGAAGGCTTACAACAGGGTGGCACGAGCAGTACTTC.

The genes are TRBV7-2 and TRBJ2-4; possible D gene TRBD2, 6 bases. CDR1 is SGHTA, CDR2 FQGNSA, per germline. This CDR3 is built from 13 residues. With 5 bases removed from V and 9 bases from J, the gap between germline ends came to 14 bases. The CDR3 reads CASSPIPGGIQYF. The DNA of the CDR3 is TGTGCCAGCAGCCCCATCCCCGGGGGCATTCAGTACTTC.

This rearrangement joins TRBV2 to TRBJ2-5, with D possibly matching TRBD2 (7 bases). The DNA end lines up better with TRBJ2-7; the J call may be wrong. CDR3 length: 15 residues. Per the germline V gene, CDR1 is SNHLY and CDR2 is FYNNEI. CDR3 DNA sequence: TGTGCCAGCAGTGAGTTTGGAGGGGGGGCCTACGAGCAGTACTTC. Residues: CASSEFGGGAYEQYF.

V is TRBV19 and J is TRBJ1-6; D might be TRBD1 (6 bases). Germline CDR1 and CDR2: LNHDA and SQIVND (reference sequence). The CDR3 runs to 14 residues. Trimming removed 3 bases at V and 7 bases at J, with 10 bases between. CDR3 in amino acids: CASSIRTENSPLHF. CDR3 coding DNA: TGTGCCAGTAGTATCAGGACAGAGAATTCACCCCTCCACTTT.

This sequence joins TRBV7-2 and TRBJ1-2; 10 bases are shared with TRBD1. The CDR3 sequence is 15 residues long. V trimming: 5 bases; J trimming: 4 bases; junction bases outside the gene matches: 7. Per the germline V gene, CDR1 is SGHTA and CDR2 is FQGNSA. The CDR3 DNA reads as TGTGCCAGCAGCCCCAGACAGGGGGCGACCTATGGCTACACCTTC. Protein product: CASSPRQGATYGYTF.

The chain uses TRBV7-9 and TRBJ1-4; 9 bases match TRBD1. Per germline, CDR1 SEHNR and CDR2 FQNEAQ (reference sequence). This CDR3 is built from 16 residues. V was pared by 3 bases and J by 5 bases, with 7 bases of the junction left unmatched. As DNA, the CDR3 is TGTGCCAGCAGCTTTACAACCGGGACAGGGAATGAAAAACTGTTTTTT. This encodes CASSFTTGTGNEKLFF.

The V gene is TRBV6-5, the J gene TRBJ1-2; D call uncertain. This CDR3 region has 15 residues. Trimming left V 0 bases short and J 0 bases short, with 8 bases between. The germline V gene has CDR1 MNHEY and CDR2 SVGAGI. The CDR3 nucleotides are TGTGCCAGCAGTTACTCGCGATTAGCTAACTATGGCTACACCTTC. Encoded protein: CASSYSRLANYGYTF.

The V and J genes are TRBV4-3 and TRBJ2-1; 10 bases are a match to TRBD2. The V gene's germline CDR1 is LGHNA and CDR2 YSLEER. The CDR3 loop spans 16 amino acids. Germline trimming cut 0 bases from V and 6 bases from J; bases unmatched to any gene: 5. CDR3: CASSQEAGGPVNEQFF. CDR3 DNA: TGCGCCAGCAGCCAAGAAGCGGGGGGGCCCGTCAATGAGCAGTTCTTC.

CDR3 nucleotides: TGTGCCACCAGCAGGGGCAGTACAGGGGTTGGCAATCAGCCCCAGCATTTT. It encodes CATSRGSTGVGNQPQHF. The chain joins TRBV15 to TRBJ1-5; 7 positions agree with TRBD1. CDR3 size: 17 residues. CDR1 and CDR2 from the germline V gene are LNHNV and YYDKDF (reference sequence). V lost 3 bases to trimming and J lost 2 bases; unmatched junction nucleotides: 10.

V usage is TRBV7-9 and J usage is TRBJ2-7; 9 positions agree with TRBD1. The ends lost 2 bases at V and 1 base at J; junction bases unmatched: 12. Per germline, CDR1 SEHNR and CDR2 FQNEAQ (reference sequence). The CDR3 has 18 residues. In nucleotides, the CDR3 is TGTGCCAGCAGCTTAAGGGACAGGGATCGAATAAAGTCCTACGAGCAGTACTTC. Translated: CASSLRDRDRIKSYEQYF.

The rearrangement links TRBV13 to TRBJ1-2; D may be TRBD1 (6 bases). CDR1 is PRHDT, CDR2 FYEKMQ, per germline (reference sequence). V was cut by 5 bases and J by 2 bases, with 15 bases left in between. The length of the CDR3 is 15 residues. The CDR3 sequence is CASSTRQVINYGYTF. The CDR3 DNA reads as TGTGCCAGCAGCACCCGACAGGTAATCAACTATGGCTACACCTTC.

This rearrangement joins TRBV5-4 to TRBJ1-1; possible D gene TRBD1, 5 bases. CDR3 length: 14 residues. V was shortened by 3 bases and J by 6 bases, with 15 bases between the two germline ends. The V gene's germline CDR1 is SGHNT and CDR2 YYREEE (reference sequence). CDR3 sequence (DNA): TGTGCCAGCAGCTCCAGGGACTCCCCGTCTGAAGCTTTCTTT. Translation gives CASSSRDSPSEAFF.

The chain couples TRBV15 to TRBJ1-2; maybe TRBD1 (5 bases). V gave up 0 bases and J gave up 6 bases, with 11 bases separating them. This CDR3 has 14 residues. Germline values: CDR1 LNHNV, CDR2 YYDKDF (reference sequence). The CDR3 spells CATSRDQGQNGYTF. The CDR3, as DNA: TGTGCCACCAGCAGAGATCAGGGTCAGAATGGCTACACCTTC. Full variable domain (remainder filled in from reference TRBV15 and TRBJ1-2): DAMVIQNPRYQVTQFGKPVTLSCSQTLNHNVMYWYQQKSSQAPKLLFHYYDKDFNNEADTPDNFQSRRPNTSFCFLDIRSPGLGDTAMYLCATSRDQGQNGYTFGSGTRLTVV.

This sequence joins TRBV5-1 and TRBJ2-5; perhaps TRBD2 as D (5 bases). CDR1 is SGHRS, CDR2 YFSETQ, per germline. The V and J ends lost 2 bases and 4 bases respectively, with 12 bases between them. The CDR3 has 14 residues. The CDR3: CASSLTPAGETQYF. In DNA, the CDR3 is TGCGCCAGCAGCTTAACGCCCGCGGGAGAGACCCAGTACTTC. Drawing the rest from reference TRBV5-1 and TRBJ2-5, the complete variable domain is KAGVTQTPRYLIKTRGQQVTLSCSPISGHRSVSWYQQTPGQGLQFLFEYFSETQRNKGNFPGRFSGRQFSNSRSEMNVSTLELGDSALYLCASSLTPAGETQYFGPGTRLLVL.

V is TRBV7-3 and J is TRBJ2-2; 7 bases are shared with TRBD1. J lost 0 bases, V lost 4 bases, and 5 bases had no gene match. The germline V gene encodes CDR1 SGHTA and CDR2 FQGTGA. The length of the CDR3 is 16 residues. The CDR3 DNA is TGTGCCAGCAGCTCAGGACAGGCCGCGAACACCGGGGAGCTGTTTTTT. The encoded protein is CASSSGQAANTGELFF. The full variable domain, in which reference TRBV7-3 and TRBJ2-2 provide the parts outside the CDR3, is GAGVSQTPSNKVTEKGKYVELRCDPISGHTALYWYRQSLGQGPEFLIYFQGTGAADDSGLPNDRFFAVRPEGSVSTLKIQRTERGDSAVYLCASSSGQAANTGELFFGEGSRLTVL.

The rearrangement joins TRBV28 to TRBJ1-2; D unclear. The CDR3 contains 13 residues. In germline, CDR1 is MDHEN, CDR2 SYDVKM. The V and J ends lost 9 bases and 1 base respectively, with 12 bases between them. The chain's CDR3 is CASGQAINYGYTF. In DNA form, the CDR3 reads TGTGCCAGTGGCCAGGCGATTAACTATGGCTACACCTTC.

The CDR3 protein is CASSSGQSRNQPQHF. CDR3 in DNA: TGTGCCAGCAGCTCCGGACAGTCTCGCAATCAGCCCCAGCATTTT. The V and J genes are TRBV7-2 and TRBJ1-5; D is perhaps TRBD1 (6 bases). The ends were cut back, 4 bases at V and 2 bases at J, with 12 bases in the middle. Germline V gives CDR1 SGHTA, CDR2 FQGNSA. The CDR3 contains 15 residues. Looking up the rest from reference TRBV7-2 and TRBJ1-5 gives the full variable domain: GAGVSQSPSNKVTEKGKDVELRCDPISGHTALYWYRQSLGQGLEFLIYFQGNSAPDKSGLPSDRFSAERTGGSVSTLTIQRTQQEDSAVYLCASSSGQSRNQPQHFGDGTRLSIL.